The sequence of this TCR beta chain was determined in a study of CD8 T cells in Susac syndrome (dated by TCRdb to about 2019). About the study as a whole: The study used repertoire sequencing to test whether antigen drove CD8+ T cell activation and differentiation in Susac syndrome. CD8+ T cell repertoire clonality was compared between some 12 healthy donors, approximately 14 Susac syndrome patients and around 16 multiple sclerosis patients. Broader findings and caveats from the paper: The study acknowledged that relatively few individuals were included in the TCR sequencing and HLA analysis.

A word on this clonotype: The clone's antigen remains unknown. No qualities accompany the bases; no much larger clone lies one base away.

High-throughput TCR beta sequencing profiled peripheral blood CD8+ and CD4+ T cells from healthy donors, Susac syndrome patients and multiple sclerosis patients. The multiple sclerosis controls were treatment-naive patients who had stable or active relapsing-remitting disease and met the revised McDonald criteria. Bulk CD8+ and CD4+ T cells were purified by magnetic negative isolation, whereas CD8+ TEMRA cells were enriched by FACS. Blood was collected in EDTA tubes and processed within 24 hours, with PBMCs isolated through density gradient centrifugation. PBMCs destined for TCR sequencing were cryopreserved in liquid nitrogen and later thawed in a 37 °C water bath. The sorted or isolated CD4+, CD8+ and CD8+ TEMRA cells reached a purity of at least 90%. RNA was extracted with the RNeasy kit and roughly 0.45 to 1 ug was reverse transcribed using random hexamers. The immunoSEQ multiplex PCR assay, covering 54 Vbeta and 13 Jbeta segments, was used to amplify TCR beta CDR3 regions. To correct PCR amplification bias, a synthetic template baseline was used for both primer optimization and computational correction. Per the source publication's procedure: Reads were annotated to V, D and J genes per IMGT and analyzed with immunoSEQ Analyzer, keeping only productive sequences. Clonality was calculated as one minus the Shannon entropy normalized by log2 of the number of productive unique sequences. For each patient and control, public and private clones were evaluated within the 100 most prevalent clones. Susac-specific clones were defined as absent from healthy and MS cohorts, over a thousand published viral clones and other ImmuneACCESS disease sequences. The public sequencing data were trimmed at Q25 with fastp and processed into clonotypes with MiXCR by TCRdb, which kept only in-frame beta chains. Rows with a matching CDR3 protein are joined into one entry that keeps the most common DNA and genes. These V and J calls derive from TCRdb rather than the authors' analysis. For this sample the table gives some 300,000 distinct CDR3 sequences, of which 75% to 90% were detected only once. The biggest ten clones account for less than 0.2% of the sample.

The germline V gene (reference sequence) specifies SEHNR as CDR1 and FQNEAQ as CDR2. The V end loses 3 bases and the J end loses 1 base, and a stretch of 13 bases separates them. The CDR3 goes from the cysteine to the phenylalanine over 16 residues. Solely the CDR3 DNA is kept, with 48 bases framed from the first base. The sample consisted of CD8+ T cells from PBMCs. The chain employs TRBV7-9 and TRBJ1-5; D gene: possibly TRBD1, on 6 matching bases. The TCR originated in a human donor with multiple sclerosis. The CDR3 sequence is CASSLGGGGSNQPQHF. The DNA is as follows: TGTGCCAGCAGCTTGGGGGGGGGCGGCAGCAATCAGCCCCAGCATTTT.